One and the same sample provided the 19 T cell receptor beta chains below, sequenced in a study of glioma-infiltrating T cells. Using RNA template, CDR3s of TCR alpha and beta were amplified with iRepertoire arm-PCR. TCRdb analysed the multiplex PCR reads with MiXCR anew, one entry per CDR3 protein. The sample includes about 410,000 distinct CDR3 sequences, roughly 41% of them seen just once. The sequenced sample was glioma tissue, nonneoplastic brain tissue, or PBMCs (not recorded which). The receptor source for this set is a human donor with low-grade glioma or glioblastoma, undergoing nonglioma brain surgery, or in good health (not recorded which).

This clonotype was observed many times. V and J are TRBV6-2 or TRBV6-3 and TRBJ1-1; tentatively, D is TRBD1 (6 bases). From germline, CDR1 is MNHEY and CDR2 SVGEGT. The CDR3 extends over 13 amino acids. V was shortened by 10 bases and J by 0 bases, with 12 bases between the two germline ends. CDR3 residues: CATKDSLNTEAFF. The CDR3 bases are TGTGCCACTAAGGACAGCCTGAACACTGAAGCTTTCTTT.

This clonotype was detected a few times. The final CDR3 position lacks the conserved phenylalanine or tryptophan, pointing to a likely read error. The chain links TRBV7-2 to TRBJ2-1; the match to TRBD2 covers 8 bases. CDR3 size: 16 residues. V lost 3 bases, J lost 7 bases, and 11 bases stayed unmatched. Per the germline V gene, CDR1 is SGHTA and CDR2 is FQGNSA. In nucleotides, the CDR3 is TGTGCCAGCAGCTTCAATCGGCGGGGGGCGGGGAATGAGCAGTTCGTC. Translating gives CASSFNRRGAGNEQFV.

The CDR3 nucleotides are TGTGCCAGCAGCTCGGACAGGGGTCTACGAGGTGTGCAGTACTTC. Its protein is CASSSDRGLRGVQYF. The rearrangement links TRBV28 to TRBJ2-7; TRBD1 matches 9 bases. This CDR3 has 15 amino acids. CDR1 and CDR2 from the germline V gene are MDHEN and SYDVKM. The V gene end was trimmed by 6 bases and the J gene end by 9 bases; junction bases not matched to a gene: 15. The variable domain in full, completed from reference TRBV28 and TRBJ2-7, reads DVKVTQSSRYLVKRTGEKVFLECVQDMDHENMFWYRQDPGLGLRLIYFSYDVKMKEKGDIPEGYSVSREKKERFSLILESASTNQTSMYLCASSSDRGLRGVQYFGPGTRLTVT.

Note on this clonotype: A read error may be the cause here, since a much bigger clone is one base away. In this CDR3 the conserved last residue, phenylalanine or tryptophan, is missing, so a read error is likely. The chain links TRBV27 to TRBJ2-7, with 9 nucleotides matching TRBD1. Losses at the gene ends were 3 bases for V and 5 bases for J; bases not matched to a gene: 5. The length of the CDR3 is 14 residues. Germline values: CDR1 MNHEY, CDR2 SMNVEV (reference sequence). The CDR3, as DNA: TGTGCCAGCAGTTTCCGGGACAGGGTCCACGAGCAGTACTCC. Protein sequence: CASSFRDRVHEQYS.

V and J are TRBV19 and TRBJ1-1; D ambiguous. The CDR3 has 14 residues. CDR1 LNHDA and CDR2 SQIVND come from the germline V gene (reference sequence). Trimming removed 1 base from V and 1 base from J, with 7 bases in between. In DNA, the CDR3 is TGTGCCAGTAGTATAGTGCCAGGGAACACTGAAGCTTTCTTT. Amino acid sequence: CASSIVPGNTEAFF.

In its sample, this clonotype was seen a few times. V is TRBV29-1 and J is TRBJ1-2, with D possibly being TRBD1 (6 bases). This CDR3 comprises 12 residues. Germline-derived CDR1 and CDR2 are SQVTM and ANQGSEA. The V end was cut by 6 bases, the J end by 3 bases, with 11 bases between. The DNA for the CDR3 is TGCAGCGTCGACAGGTTGGACTATGGCTACACCTTC. This codes for CSVDRLDYGYTF. The entire variable domain, with the rest obtained from reference TRBV29-1 and TRBJ1-2, is as follows: SAVISQKPSRDICQRGTSLTIQCQVDSQVTMMFWYRQQPGQSLTLIATANQGSEATYESGFVIDKFPISRPNLTFSTLTVSNMSPEDSSIYLCSVDRLDYGYTFGSGTRLTVV.

The gene calls are TRBV20-1 and TRBJ2-7; 11 bases fit TRBD2. This CDR3 comprises 15 residues. The V gene's germline CDR1 is DFQATT and CDR2 SNEGSKA (reference sequence). J lost 1 base, V lost 2 bases, and 4 bases had no gene match. The CDR3 coding sequence is TGCAGTGCTAGATACGGGACTAGCGGTTCCTACGAGCAGTACTTC. It encodes CSARYGTSGSYEQYF.

This clonotype was seen more than once but under ten times. The chain uses TRBV24-1 and TRBJ1-5; the match to TRBD1 covers 7 bases. The CDR3 sequence is 14 residues long. V lost 8 bases and J lost 5; bases outside the gene matches: 8. Germline CDR1 and CDR2: KGHDR and SFDVKD. The CDR3 coding sequence is TGTGCCACCAAAGGGGCAGGGGGAGATCAGCCCCAGCATTTT. Its protein product is CATKGAGGDQPQHF.

This rearrangement joins TRBV15 to TRBJ1-5; D gene unclear. The ends were cut back, 10 bases at V and 2 bases at J, with 21 bases in the middle. CDR1 is LNHNV and CDR2 is YYDKDF in the germline V gene (reference sequence). The CDR3 is 16 amino acids. The CDR3 bases are TGTGCCAGCAGTGTCACGAGGAGGTCGGGCAATCAGCCCCAGCATTTT. Protein product: CASSVTRRSGNQPQHF. Drawing the rest from reference TRBV15 and TRBJ1-5, the complete variable domain is DAMVIQNPRYQVTQFGKPVTLSCSQTLNHNVMYWYQQKSSQAPKLLFHYYDKDFNNEADTPDNFQSRRPNTSFCFLDIRSPGLGDTAMYLCASSVTRRSGNQPQHFGDGTRLSIL.

This clonotype has more than one count but fewer than ten. The chain links TRBV20-1 to TRBJ2-7; 9 nucleotides match TRBD1. J was trimmed by 3 bases and V by 2 bases; bases with no gene match: 8. Germline assignment: CDR1 DFQATT and CDR2 SNEGSKA (reference sequence). The CDR3 spans 15 residues. The CDR3 nucleotides are TGCAGTGCTAGACCGGTACAGGGGGCACACTACGAGCAGTACTTC. Translation: CSARPVQGAHYEQYF.

This clonotype was seen a few times. The gene calls are TRBV7-2 and TRBJ1-1; D gene unclear. There are 13 residues in the CDR3. The germline V gene encodes CDR1 SGHTA and CDR2 FQGNSA. V lost 1 base, J lost 11 bases, and 14 bases lay in between. CDR3 sequence: CASSLGVGERAFF. The CDR3 DNA follows: TGTGCCAGCAGCTTAGGTGTCGGTGAGAGGGCTTTCTTT.

This clonotype was seen at least ten times. The chain has TRBV7-2 and TRBJ1-1; TRBD1 matches at 7 bases. Germline CDR1 SGHTA, CDR2 FQGNSA. The CDR3 contains 15 residues. J was trimmed by 5 bases and V by 5 bases; bases with no gene match: 11. CDR3 bases: TGTGCCAGCAGCCCTTACAGGGGCGCGAGGACTGAAGCTTTCTTT. Translating gives CASSPYRGARTEAFF.

Concerning this clonotype itself: The junction departs from the called germline gene at one end, perhaps through a read error. The chain employs TRBV27 and TRBJ1-2, with D possibly being TRBD1 (5 bases). This CDR3 is built from 16 residues. CDR1 and CDR2 from the germline V gene are MNHEY and SMNVEV (reference sequence). This CDR3 reads CASGALPGRLNYGYIF. DNA of the CDR3: TGTGCCAGCGGGGCTCTGCCGGGGAGGCTAAACTATGGCTACATCTTC.

The chain uses TRBV28 and TRBJ2-3; 11 bases fit TRBD1. This CDR3 has 15 amino acids. Germline V gene data show CDR1 as MDHEN and CDR2 as SYDVKM. After removal of 6 bases from V and 5 bases from J, the junction contained 7 bases not matched to a gene. CDR3 sequence: CASRKRTGGVDTQYF. The CDR3 DNA sequence: TGTGCCAGCAGAAAAAGGACAGGGGGCGTAGATACGCAGTATTTT.

This clonotype was picked up a small number of times. This chain uses TRBV6-1 with TRBJ1-5; D is unresolved. With 6 bases removed from V and 6 bases from J, the gap between germline ends came to 21 bases. CDR1 is MNHNS, CDR2 SASEGT, per germline. This CDR3 is 16 amino acids long. CDR3 sequence reads: CASRSNGMDGSQPQHF. CDR3 sequence (DNA): TGTGCCAGCAGAAGCAATGGGATGGATGGCAGTCAGCCCCAGCATTTT.

In regard to this clonotype: A read error is possible here, since a much larger clone lies one base away. The chain is built from TRBV28 and TRBJ2-7; weak D call: TRBD1 (5 bases). The CDR3 has 14 amino acids. Germline CDR1 and CDR2: MDHEN and SYDVKM. The CDR3 reads CASSFEQGLYEQHF. The CDR3 bases are TGTGCCAGCAGTTTCGAGCAGGGTTTATACGAGCAGCACTTC.

V gene TRBV3-1 combines with J gene TRBJ2-7, with 7 bases identical to TRBD2. Germline V gene lookup returns CDR1 LGHDT and CDR2 YNNKEL (reference sequence). The length of the CDR3 is 14 residues. V dropped 3 bases and J dropped 3; count of bases not matched to a gene: 5. This chain's CDR3 is CASSHGPGGYEQYF. The DNA of the CDR3 is TGTGCCAGCAGCCACGGACCGGGGGGCTACGAGCAGTACTTC.

This clonotype was counted between two and nine times. This chain joins TRBV20-1 and TRBJ2-7; 7 bases align to TRBD2. CDR3 length equals 12 residues. The junction had 6 bases not matched to a gene; V was cut back by 6 bases and J by 4 bases. CDR1 is DFQATT and CDR2 is SNEGSKA in the germline V gene (reference sequence). CDR3 DNA sequence: TGCAGTGCCGAAAGCGGGAAATACGAGCAGTACTTC. It translates to CSAESGKYEQYF.

The chain combines TRBV7-9 with TRBJ2-5, with unresolved D. This CDR3 has 15 amino acids. V was shortened by 1 base and J by 5 bases, with 14 bases between the two germline ends. Germline lookup yields CDR1 SEHNR and CDR2 FQNEAQ (reference sequence). In nucleotides, the CDR3 is TGTGCCAGCAGCTTAGTCGGAATAAGCTTGGAGACCCAGTACTTC. Protein product: CASSLVGISLETQYF.